Listed below are T cell receptor beta chains from one sample, sequenced in a study of shared clonotypes between healthy human individuals. The data were produced by immunoSEQ multiplex PCR, yet TCRdb's version contains in-frame clones alone and is incomplete. Here the sample spans approximately 500,000 clones, 70% to 85% being singletons. Sequenced input: PBMCs. These receptors originate from a woman in her thirties or forties in good health. Some clones in this sample may be carry-over from other donors' samples. CDR3s include the opening cysteine and the closing phenylalanine or tryptophan. A D gene is named only where the DNA matches it firmly. Clone size is shown for a subset of rows, as once, few, many or a class of expanded clone.

j_gene,v_gene,d_gene,abundance,CDR3aa,CDR3nt
TRBJ2-7,TRBV11-3,NA,NA,CASSSGTPYEQYF,TGTGCCAGCAGCTCCGGGACGCCCTACGAGCAGTACTTC
TRBJ1-6,TRBV10-3,NA,NA,CAISPTGDPDSSPLHF,TGTGCCATCAGTCCCACCGGTGATCCGGACAGTTCACCCCTCCACTTT
TRBJ2-1,TRBV11-2,TRBD2,NA,CASSGGLAGYNEQFF,TGTGCCAGCAGCGGGGGACTAGCGGGATACAATGAGCAGTTCTTC
TRBJ1-1,TRBV18,NA,NA,CASSKGGTEAFF,TGTGCCAGCTCAAAGGGTGGCACTGAAGCTTTCTTT
TRBJ2-1,TRBV10-3,NA,NA,CAIQGGLNNEQFF,TGTGCCATCCAGGGGGGCCTAAACAATGAGCAGTTCTTC
TRBJ2-7,TRBV7-2,NA,once,CASGDYNYEQYF,TGTGCCAGCGGTGACTATAACTACGAGCAGTACTTC
TRBJ2-4,TRBV29-1,TRBD2,NA,CSASLAGGPYIQYF,TGCAGCGCCTCACTAGCGGGAGGGCCATACATTCAGTACTTC
TRBJ2-3,TRBV5-6,TRBD2,NA,CASSFVLAEGDTQYF,TGTGCCAGCAGCTTTGTCCTAGCGGAGGGGGATACGCAGTATTTT
TRBJ1-4,TRBV9,NA,NA,CASSVGGATNEKLFF,TGTGCCAGCAGCGTAGGCGGGGCCACTAATGAAAAACTGTTTTTT
TRBJ2-5,TRBV10-3,NA,once,CAIRADREGETQYF,TGTGCCATCAGGGCTGACAGGGAGGGCGAGACCCAGTACTTC
TRBJ2-1,TRBV5-8,TRBD2,few,CASSSRPRTSGTQFF,TGTGCCAGCAGCTCACGACCTAGGACTAGCGGAACGCAGTTCTTC
TRBJ2-2,TRBV19,TRBD1,few,CASKGRGRFTGELFF,TGTGCCAGTAAAGGCAGGGGGCGCTTCACCGGGGAGCTGTTTTTT
TRBJ2-1,TRBV28,NA,NA,CASSLRGGPPYNEQFF,TGTGCCAGCAGTTTACGAGGCGGGCCTCCCTACAATGAGCAGTTCTTC
TRBJ2-5,TRBV5-4,TRBD1,NA,CASSLGTGRALETQYF,TGTGCCAGCAGCTTAGGGACAGGGAGGGCGTTGGAGACCCAGTACTTC
TRBJ1-3,TRBV9,NA,NA,CASSSTPGHSGNTIYF,TGTGCCAGCAGCTCTACTCCGGGCCACTCTGGAAACACCATATATTTT
TRBJ2-7,TRBV7-2,NA,NA,CASSLVPRGSEQYF,TGTGCCAGCAGCTTAGTCCCCAGGGGTAGCGAGCAGTACTTC
TRBJ1-5,TRBV28,NA,NA,CASSSRYYQPQHF,TGTGCCAGCAGTTCGAGGTACTACCAGCCCCAGCATTTT
TRBJ2-1,TRBV7-3,TRBD2,few,CASSLTAGVGHNEQFF,TGTGCCAGCAGCTTAACGGCGGGAGTGGGCCACAATGAGCAGTTCTTC
TRBJ1-1,TRBV19,NA,NA,CASSTDITGTEAFF,TGTGCCAGTAGTACGGACATCACGGGCACTGAAGCTTTCTTT
TRBJ2-1,TRBV5-8,TRBD2,NA,CASRLTGTSGRARYNEQFF,TGTGCCAGCAGACTAACCGGGACTAGCGGGAGGGCCAGATACAATGAGCAGTTCTTC
TRBJ2-3,TRBV5-1,NA,few,CASSLLGLVLSPDTQYF,TGCGCCAGCAGCTTGTTGGGACTCGTACTGTCCCCAGATACGCAGTATTTT
TRBJ2-7,TRBV5-6,NA,NA,CASSFDGAGYEQYF,TGTGCCAGCAGCTTCGACGGGGCGGGGTACGAGCAGTACTTC
TRBJ2-3,TRBV19,NA,once,CASSTITGWTQYF,TGTGCCAGTAGTACCATTACTGGTTGGACGCAGTATTTT
TRBJ1-1,TRBV15,NA,few,CATSRDQRGEAFF,TGTGCCACCAGCAGAGATCAAAGGGGTGAAGCTTTCTTT
TRBJ1-2,TRBV18,NA,NA,CASSPPTIERGGYTF,TGTGCCAGCTCACCACCGACGATAGAGCGTGGAGGCTACACCTTC
TRBJ1-2,TRBV7-6,NA,NA,CASSLAGGRAGYGYTF,TGTGCCAGCAGCTTAGCGGGGGGCAGGGCCGGGTACGGCTACACCTTC